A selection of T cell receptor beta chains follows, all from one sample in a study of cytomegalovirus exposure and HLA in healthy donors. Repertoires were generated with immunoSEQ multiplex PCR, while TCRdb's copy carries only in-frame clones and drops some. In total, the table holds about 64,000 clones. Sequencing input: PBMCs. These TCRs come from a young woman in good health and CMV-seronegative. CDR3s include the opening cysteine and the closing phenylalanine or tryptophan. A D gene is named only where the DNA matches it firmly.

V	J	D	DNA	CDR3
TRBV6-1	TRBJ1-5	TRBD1	TGTGCCAGCAGAGACAGACAGGGCTGGAATCAGCCCCAGCATTTT	CASRDRQGWNQPQHF
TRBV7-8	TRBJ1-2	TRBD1	TGTGCCAGCGGCCCGCGGACAGGCTATGGCTACACCTTC	CASGPRTGYGYTF
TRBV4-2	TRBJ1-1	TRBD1	TGTGCCAGCAGCCCTCGACAGGGAGGGAACACTGAAGCTTTCTTT	CASSPRQGGNTEAFF
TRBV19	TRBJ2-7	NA	TGTGCCAGTAGTATGGGGGCGGTCAGCGCCTACGAGCAGTACTTC	CASSMGAVSAYEQYF
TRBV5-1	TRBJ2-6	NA	TGCGCCAGCAGCTTGGTTCGGGGTCCGGGAGTTCGCGTCCTGACTTTC	CASSLVRGPGVRVLTF
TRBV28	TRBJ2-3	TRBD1	TGTGCCAGCAGGACAGGGGAGGTGGGAGATACGCAGTATTTT	CASRTGEVGDTQYF
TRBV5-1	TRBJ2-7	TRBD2	TGCGCCAGCGCCTTCCGCGGGGGGCCTAACGAGCAGTACTTC	CASAFRGGPNEQYF
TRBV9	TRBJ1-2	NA	TGTGCCAGCAGCGTAGGACATGAGGGAATACCAACCTTC	CASSVGHEGIPTF
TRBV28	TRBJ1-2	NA	TGTGCCAGCAGAACTCAGGGGAGCTCTAACTATGGCTACACCTTC	CASRTQGSSNYGYTF
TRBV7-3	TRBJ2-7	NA	TGTGCCAGCAGCCTAGAGCGGACCCTCGGGGAGCAGTACTTC	CASSLERTLGEQYF
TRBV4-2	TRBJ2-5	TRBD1	TGTGCCAGCAGCCAAGCCACAGGGGGTGCGTACTTC	CASSQATGGAYF
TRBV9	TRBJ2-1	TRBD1	TGTGCCAGCAGCCCCCGGACAGGGGGCAATGAGCAGTTCTTC	CASSPRTGGNEQFF
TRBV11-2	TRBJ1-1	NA	TGTGCCAGCAGCTTGGACAGCAGAATGAACACTGAAGCTTTCTTT	CASSLDSRMNTEAFF
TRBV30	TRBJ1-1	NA	TGTGCCTGGAGTACCAAGGAGGACACTGAAGCTTTCTTT	CAWSTKEDTEAFF
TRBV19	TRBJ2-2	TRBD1	TGTGCCAGTAGTACCCTCAGGGGGAGACCGAACACCGGGGAGCTGTTTTTT	CASSTLRGRPNTGELFF
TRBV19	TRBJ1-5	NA	TGTGCCAGTAGGGCGAGGAGGGCCGGACAGCCCCAGCATTTT	CASRARRAGQPQHF
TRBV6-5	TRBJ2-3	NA	TGTGCCAGCAGTTCACGGGCCGGGACTGCGCAGTATTTT	CASSSRAGTAQYF
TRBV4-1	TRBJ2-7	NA	TGCGCCAGCAGCCAAGGGGGCTGGGAAGGCGAGCAGTACTTC	CASSQGGWEGEQYF
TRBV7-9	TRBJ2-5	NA	TGTGCCAGCAGCCCGGACAGTCGGGAGACCCAGTACTTC	CASSPDSRETQYF
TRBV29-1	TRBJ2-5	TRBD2	TGCAGCGTCCCCGCTAGCGGGAGGGCCATAGAGACCCAGTACTTC	CSVPASGRAIETQYF
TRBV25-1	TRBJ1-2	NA	TGTGCCAGCAGTGGCCAGGTGGGACTTCATGGCTACACCTTC	CASSGQVGLHGYTF
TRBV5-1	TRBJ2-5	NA	TGCGCCAGCAGCTTGGACCTGGAGGGAGAGACCCAGTACTTC	CASSLDLEGETQYF
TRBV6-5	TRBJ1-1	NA	TGTGCCAGCTTGGGTCCCCGGGAGGCTTTCTTT	CASLGPREAFF
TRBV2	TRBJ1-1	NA	TGTGCCAGCAGATCACAGGCTGGGGCTGACACTGAAGCTTTCTTT	CASRSQAGADTEAFF
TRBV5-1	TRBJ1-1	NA	TGCGCCAGCAGCTTGGGAGAATGGAACACTGAAGCTTTCTTT	CASSLGEWNTEAFF
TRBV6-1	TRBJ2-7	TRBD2	TGTGCCAGCAGGGACGGGACTAGCGGGGCAGGCGAGCAGTACTTC	CASRDGTSGAGEQYF